Reported below is one T cell receptor (beta chain). As yet, its antigen is unknown. PCR was performed using 60 Vbeta and 13 Jbeta primers. In the original workflow: Later reanalysis found 70 million to 95 million unique TCR beta chains, some 10 million of them shared. Assay used: immunoSEQ multiplex PCR; TCRdb lists only in-frame clones, some missing. V, J and clone size are taken as reported in that table, and D and trimming were inferred from the DNA itself. The table includes under 100,000 clones, approximately 56% detected once. Per germline, CDR1 SGHTA and CDR2 FQGNSA. This CDR3 region has 16 residues. The V and J ends lost 5 bases and 6 bases respectively, with 19 bases between them. The record originates from a study of cytomegalovirus exposure and HLA in healthy donors. Study-level information: Assignment to the Caucasian-associated ancestry cluster applied to more than 75% of the approximately 400 genotyped donors.

Study results and limitations: Looking again later, the authors saw that most CMV-associated TCR beta chains seemed HLA-restricted. There were 160 or so TCR beta chains listed as cytomegalovirus-associated.

This chain links TRBV7-2 with TRBJ2-2; D might be TRBD2 (6 bases). Source material: PBMCs. This clonotype was obtained from a woman under 40 in good health and CMV-seropositive. The CDR3 here is CASSLEERVYAGELFF. The CDR3 DNA follows: TGTGCCAGCAGCCTAGAGGAGCGGGTATATGCCGGGGAGCTGTTTTTT. Looking up the rest from reference TRBV7-2 and TRBJ2-2 gives the full variable domain: GAGVSQSPSNKVTEKGKDVELRCDPISGHTALYWYRQSLGQGLEFLIYFQGNSAPDKSGLPSDRFSAERTGGSVSTLTIQRTQQEDSAVYLCASSLEERVYAGELFFGEGSRLTVL.